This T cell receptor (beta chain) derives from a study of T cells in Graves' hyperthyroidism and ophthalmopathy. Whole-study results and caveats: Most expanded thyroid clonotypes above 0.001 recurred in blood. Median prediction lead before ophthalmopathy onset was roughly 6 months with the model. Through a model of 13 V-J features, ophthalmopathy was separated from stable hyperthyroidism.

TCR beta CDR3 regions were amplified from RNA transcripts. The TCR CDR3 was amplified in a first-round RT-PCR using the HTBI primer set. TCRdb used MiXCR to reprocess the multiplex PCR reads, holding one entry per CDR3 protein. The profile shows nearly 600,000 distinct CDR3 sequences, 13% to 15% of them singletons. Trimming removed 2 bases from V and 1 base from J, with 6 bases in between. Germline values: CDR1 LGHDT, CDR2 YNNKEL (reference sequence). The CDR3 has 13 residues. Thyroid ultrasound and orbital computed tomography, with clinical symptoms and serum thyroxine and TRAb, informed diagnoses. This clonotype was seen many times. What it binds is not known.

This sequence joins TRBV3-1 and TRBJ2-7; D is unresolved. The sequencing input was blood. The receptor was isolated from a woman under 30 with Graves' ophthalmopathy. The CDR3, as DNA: TGTGCCAGCAGCCAATCAGTGTCCTACGAGCAGTACTTC. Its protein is CASSQSVSYEQYF.